The clone carrying this T cell receptor beta chain appeared a few times. A single record per CDR3 protein comes from TCRdb applying MiXCR to the PCR reads. In the table there are around 1,400 distinct CDR3 sequences, about half of which are singletons. This sample was included in a study of immune characterization of retroperitoneal liposarcoma. CDR3 length: 16 amino acids. Per germline, CDR1 SGHVS and CDR2 FNYEAQ. Trimming took off 5 bases at V and 4 bases at J, with 18 bases between the two ends. The J gene is TRBJ2-1, the V gene TRBV7-6; D ambiguous. The clonotype comes from a female donor with retroperitoneal liposarcoma. Sequencing was performed on tumor tissue. CDR3 DNA sequence: TGTGCCAGCAGCCCACCGACTTTCGACTTTTACAATGAGCAGTTCTTC. Translated: CASSPPTFDFYNEQFF.